What follows are 26 T cell receptor beta chains derived from one specimen sequenced in a study of radiation and T cells in renal cell carcinoma. The time point was: blood 2 weeks post-SBRT. Treatment of the sample: 15 Gy SBRT to primary tumor, nephrectomy 4 weeks later. Libraries were prepared by immunoSEQ multiplex PCR; TCRdb keeps only in-frame clonotypes and omits some of them. Of tens of thousands of clones listed, 80% were seen once; the top ten hold about 30%. The source was blood, collected from a patient whose treatment included radiotherapy and nephrectomy. All receptors derive from a woman in her 70s with renal cell carcinoma.

This clone was counted a single time. The V call is TRBV27, the J call TRBJ2-3, with TRBD1 as a possible D gene (6 bases). The CDR3 consists of 17 residues. V gave up 4 bases and J gave up 3 bases, with 20 bases separating them. CDR1 is MNHEY, CDR2 SMNVEV, per germline (reference sequence). The chain's CDR3 is CASSSRPTGGGTDTQYF. CDR3 sequence (DNA): TGTGCCAGCAGTTCCCGCCCGACAGGAGGAGGTACAGATACGCAGTATTTT.

The chain recombines TRBV7-7 with TRBJ2-1; 10 positions agree with TRBD2. The CDR3 totals 15 residues. Trimming cost V 5 bases and J 6 bases; bases outside gene matches: 7. CDR1 SSHAT and CDR2 FNYEAQ come from the germline V gene (reference sequence). DNA of the CDR3: TGTGCCAGCAGCGCTAGCGGGAGTGGTGGCAATGAGCAGTTCTTC. This translates into CASSASGSGGNEQFF.

The chain carries TRBV5-1 and TRBJ2-5; perhaps D is TRBD1 or TRBD2 (6 bases each). Looked up from germline, CDR1 is SGHRS and CDR2 is YFSETQ. The CDR3 extends over 14 amino acids. V dropped 5 bases and J dropped 5 bases, with 16 bases sitting between them. Here the CDR3 reads CASSGGRPEETQYF. CDR3 DNA: TGCGCCAGCAGTGGGGGGCGACCGGAGGAGACCCAGTACTTC.

This clone has just a few counts. The chain joins TRBV2 to TRBJ2-5, with 8 bases identical to TRBD2. The CDR3 sequence is 15 residues long. Trimming at V came to 2 bases and at J to 5 bases, leaving 7 bases not matched to a gene. The germline gives CDR1 SNHLY, CDR2 FYNNEI. The CDR3 DNA sequence: TGTGCCAGCAGTGAATTGGGACTAGGTTGGGAGACCCAGTACTTC. Translated, it gives CASSELGLGWETQYF.

The chain joins TRBV5-6 to TRBJ1-2; no reliable D call. CDR1 is SGHDT and CDR2 is YYEEEE in the germline V gene. This CDR3 is 11 amino acids long. Trimming left V 1 base short and J 10 bases short, with 8 bases between. This CDR3 is CASSLRLHYTF. The CDR3 DNA is TGTGCCAGCAGCTTGAGACTGCACTACACCTTC.

J is TRBJ2-7 and V is TRBV6-6; no firm D call. V gave up 7 bases and J gave up 7 bases, with 17 bases separating them. The CDR3 spans 13 residues. The germline CDR1 and CDR2 sequences are MNHNY and SVGAGI (reference sequence). The CDR3, as DNA: TGTGCCAGCACTAATCCCCAAAAGGAAGAGCAGTACTTC. It translates to CASTNPQKEEQYF.

The gene calls are TRBV2 and TRBJ2-7; D is perhaps TRBD1 (5 bases). The germline CDR1 and CDR2 sequences are SNHLY and FYNNEI. The ends were cut back, 6 bases at V and 2 bases at J, with 8 bases in the middle. The CDR3 loop spans 12 amino acids. The chain's CDR3 is CASRRQTYEQYF. The CDR3 DNA reads as TGTGCCAGCAGGAGACAGACCTACGAGCAGTACTTC. The full variable domain, in which reference TRBV2 and TRBJ2-7 provide the parts outside the CDR3, is EPEVTQTPSHQVTQMGQEVILRCVPISNHLYFYWYRQILGQKVEFLVSFYNNEISEKSEIFDDQFSVERPDGSNFTLKIRSTKLEDSAMYFCASRRQTYEQYFGPGTRLTVT.

J is TRBJ1-1 and V is TRBV6-6; no reliable D call. Between the trimmed V and J ends, which lost 5 bases and 0 bases, there was a span of 7 bases. The germline V gene encodes CDR1 MNHNY and CDR2 SVGAGI (reference sequence). This CDR3 is 13 amino acids long. The CDR3 DNA is TGTGCCAGCAGTCCTCAGATGAACACTGAAGCTTTCTTT. It is translated as CASSPQMNTEAFF.

The chain uses TRBV27 and TRBJ2-1, with 9 bases fitting TRBD1. Germline trimming cut 8 bases from V and 2 bases from J; bases unmatched to any gene: 1. Germline loops: CDR1 MNHEY, CDR2 SMNVEV (reference sequence). The CDR3 length is 13 residues. The CDR3 DNA reads TGTGCCAGCTGGACAGGGGCCTACAATGAGCAGTTCTTC. Protein sequence: CASWTGAYNEQFF.

The rearrangement uses TRBV13 and TRBJ2-5; 9 bases match TRBD2. Germline values: CDR1 PRHDT, CDR2 FYEKMQ (reference sequence). The CDR3 is 16 residues long. The V segment lost 5 bases and the J segment 5 bases; nucleotides outside the gene matches: 12. The CDR3 region is CASSPPRGGGAETQYF. The CDR3 region has the DNA TGTGCCAGCAGCCCCCCCAGGGGCGGGGGGGCGGAGACCCAGTACTTC.

V gene TRBV2 combines with J gene TRBJ2-5, with TRBD1 matching 8 bases. The CDR3 contains 14 residues. The germline V gene encodes CDR1 SNHLY and CDR2 FYNNEI. The ends lost 2 bases at V and 3 bases at J; junction bases unmatched: 2. The DNA for the CDR3 is TGTGCCAGCAGTGAACTGACAGGGGAAGAGACCCAGTACTTC. It is translated as CASSELTGEETQYF.

The rearrangement joins TRBV10-3 to TRBJ1-1; TRBD1 aligns across 9 bases. The CDR3 spans 15 residues. Germline V gives CDR1 ENHRY, CDR2 SYGVKD. Trimming removed 2 bases from V and 1 base from J; junction bases left unmatched: 2. CDR3 amino acids: CAISETGQGNTEAFF. The CDR3 nucleotides read TGTGCCATCAGTGAGACGGGACAGGGGAACACTGAAGCTTTCTTT.

The rearrangement uses TRBV11-2 and TRBJ2-7; 8 bases map to TRBD1. This CDR3 contains 14 residues. With 6 bases clipped from V and 5 bases from J, the junction kept 9 bases outside the gene matches. Germline lookup yields CDR1 SGHAT and CDR2 FQNNGV. CDR3 amino acids: CASSPLGQAHEQYF. CDR3 DNA: TGTGCCAGCAGTCCCCTGGGACAGGCCCACGAGCAGTACTTC.

The chain uses TRBV6-1 and TRBJ1-2, with a tentative D call TRBD1 (5 bases). Germline CDR1 and CDR2: MNHNS and SASEGT. The V and J ends lost 7 bases and 3 bases respectively, with 12 bases between them. The CDR3 covers 13 residues. Written as DNA, the CDR3 is TGTGCCAGCACCGAATGGGGGGACTATGGCTACACCTTC. The encoded protein is CASTEWGDYGYTF.

In nucleotides, the CDR3 is TGTGCCAGTATGAACCCCCGAGGGACAGGGGTCAATGAGCAGTTCTTC. Amino acid sequence: CASMNPRGTGVNEQFF. The chain carries TRBV19 and TRBJ2-1; 10 bases agree with TRBD1. The germline CDR1 and CDR2 sequences are LNHDA and SQIVND (reference sequence). Trimming removed 7 bases from V and 6 bases from J; junction bases left unmatched: 12. The CDR3 consists of 16 residues. The whole variable domain, remainder taken from reference TRBV19 and TRBJ2-1, is DGGITQSPKYLFRKEGQNVTLSCEQNLNHDAMYWYRQDPGQGLRLIYYSQIVNDFQKGDIAEGYSVSREKKESFPLTVTSAQKNPTAFYLCASMNPRGTGVNEQFFGPGTRLTVL.

This chain joins TRBV5-1 and TRBJ2-3; no clear D. V was clipped by 1 base and J by 2 bases, with 8 bases between them. The germline V gene has CDR1 SGHRS and CDR2 YFSETQ. The CDR3 is made up of 14 amino acids. Here the CDR3 DNA reads TGCGCCAGCAGCTTGATCGACCCCACAGATACGCAGTATTTT. This codes for CASSLIDPTDTQYF.

This clone came up once. This chain connects TRBV7-8 to TRBJ2-5, with TRBD1 identical over 10 bases. CDR3 length equals 16 residues. The ends lost 1 base at V and 2 bases at J; junction bases unmatched: 4. CDR1 SGHVS and CDR2 FQNEAQ come from the germline V gene. The CDR3 DNA reads as TGTGCCAGCAGCTTAGTCCCGGACAGGGGGCAAGAGACCCAGTACTTC. Translating it yields CASSLVPDRGQETQYF.

The V gene is TRBV6-5, the J gene TRBJ2-1; TRBD1 matches at 8 bases. Trimming cost V 4 bases and J 8 bases; bases outside gene matches: 7. CDR3 size: 14 residues. The germline CDR1 and CDR2 sequences are MNHEY and SVGAGI. The CDR3 protein is CASSSGQAGDEQFF. The CDR3 coding sequence is TGTGCCAGCAGTTCGGGACAGGCGGGCGATGAGCAGTTCTTC.

The chain joins TRBV21-1 to TRBJ2-7; the D call TRBD1 from the table was never checked on the DNA. TRBV21-1 is noted as a pseudogene. This CDR3 contains 15 residues. The CDR3 DNA sequence: TGTGCCAGCAGCCATCCGACAGCCGGTCAATACGAGCAGTACTTC. The encoded protein is CASSHPTAGQYEQYF.

The gene calls are TRBV5-3 and TRBJ1-1, with 7 nucleotides matching TRBD1. TRBV5-3 is marked as an open reading frame, function uncertain. Germline trimming cut 4 bases from V and 4 bases from J; bases unmatched to any gene: 7. The CDR3 is made up of 14 amino acids. CDR3 residues: CARSIDREGTEAFF. DNA of the CDR3: TGTGCCAGAAGCATCGACAGGGAGGGCACTGAAGCTTTCTTT.

The chain combines TRBV5-1 with TRBJ2-7; 8 bases fit TRBD1. The CDR3 covers 15 residues. Germline-derived CDR1 and CDR2 are SGHRS and YFSETQ. Germline trimming cut 0 bases from V and 7 bases from J; bases unmatched to any gene: 9. This CDR3 is CASSLDQGAASEQYF. CDR3 DNA: TGCGCCAGCAGCTTGGATCAGGGGGCTGCTTCGGAGCAGTACTTC.

The chain employs TRBV6-1 and TRBJ1-1; weak D call: TRBD1 (5 bases). The ends were cut back, 6 bases at V and 5 bases at J, with 19 bases in the middle. The CDR3 consists of 15 residues. CDR1 MNHNS and CDR2 SASEGT come from the germline V gene. The CDR3 protein is CASRGVGQFWTEAFF. CDR3 nucleotide sequence: TGTGCCAGCAGGGGGGTGGGCCAGTTCTGGACTGAAGCTTTCTTT.

This chain joins TRBV4-3 and TRBJ2-3; 9 bases are shared with TRBD1. CDR1 is LGHNA, CDR2 YSLEER, per germline. The CDR3 runs 19 residues. With V trimmed by 2 bases and J by 0 bases, 12 bases remained unmatched. The CDR3 spells CASSQRRGTGRSSTDTQYF. The CDR3 nucleotides read TGCGCCAGCAGCCAAAGGAGGGGGACAGGGCGGAGTAGCACAGATACGCAGTATTTT.

CDR3 DNA sequence: TGTGCCAGCAGTGAAGCGCTGTTGGGCTACACCTTC. Its translation: CASSEALLGYTF. The genes are TRBV2 and TRBJ1-2, with D unresolved. Germline CDR1 is SNHLY and CDR2 is FYNNEI. This CDR3 has 12 residues. V dropped 0 bases and J dropped 8 bases, with 7 bases sitting between them. The whole variable domain, filled in from reference TRBV2 and TRBJ1-2, reads EPEVTQTPSHQVTQMGQEVILRCVPISNHLYFYWYRQILGQKVEFLVSFYNNEISEKSEIFDDQFSVERPDGSNFTLKIRSTKLEDSAMYFCASSEALLGYTFGSGTRLTVV.

J is TRBJ1-1 and V is TRBV11-3; weak D call: TRBD1 (6 bases). Trimming took off 1 base at V and 5 bases at J, with 14 bases between the two ends. Germline lookup yields CDR1 SGHNT and CDR2 YENEEA. The CDR3 covers 15 residues. The CDR3 DNA reads TGTGCCAGCAGCTTAGTGGGGGGGCGAAGGACTGAAGCTTTCTTT. Residues: CASSLVGGRRTEAFF.

The chain combines TRBV10-1 with TRBJ2-5; 7 positions match TRBD1. The V gene end was trimmed by 6 bases and the J gene end by 2 bases; junction bases not matched to a gene: 18. Looked up from germline, CDR1 is WNHNN and CDR2 is SYGVQD (reference sequence). CDR3 size: 18 residues. The CDR3 nucleotides read TGCGCCAGCAGCGAGGGATACCTATCACAGGGGAAACAAGAGACCCAGTACTTC. Its translation is CASSEGYLSQGKQETQYF.